This TCR beta chain appears in the sequencing data of a study of response to subunit inactivated influenza vaccine. The V gene lost 5 bases and the J gene lost 3 bases, with 14 bases spanning the gap. The length of the CDR3 is 14 residues. The study, taken as a whole, reports: The study's authors posited that every seasonal influenza vaccination enlists few new T cells.

This clonotype was found many times. Its cognate antigen is unknown. TCRdb reprocessed the RT-PCR reads with MiXCR, giving one entry per CDR3 protein. The table lists more than 450,000 distinct CDR3 sequences, about 11% of them singletons. V usage is TRBV12-3 or TRBV12-4 and J usage is TRBJ2-7, with no clear D. Source: PBMCs from blood, taken on the day of vaccination. The TCR was taken from a man aged 45-60 years who received an inactivated influenza vaccine. The CDR3 loop is CASSATRVYYEQYF. The CDR3 DNA reads TGTGCCAGCAGTGCGACCCGGGTCTACTACGAGCAGTACTTC.